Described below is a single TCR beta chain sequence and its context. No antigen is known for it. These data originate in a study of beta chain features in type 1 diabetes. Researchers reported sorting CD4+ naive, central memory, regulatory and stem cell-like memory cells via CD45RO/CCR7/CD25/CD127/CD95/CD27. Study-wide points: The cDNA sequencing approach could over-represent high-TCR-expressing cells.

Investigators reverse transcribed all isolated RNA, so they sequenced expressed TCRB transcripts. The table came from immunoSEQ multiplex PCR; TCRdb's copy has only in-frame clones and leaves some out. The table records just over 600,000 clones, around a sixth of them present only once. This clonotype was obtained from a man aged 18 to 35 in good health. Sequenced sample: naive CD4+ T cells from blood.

The CDR3 sequence is CASRVITGTGANVLTF. DNA of the CDR3: TGTGCCAGCAGGGTGATCACAGGAACCGGGGCCAACGTCCTGACTTTC. This chain uses TRBV5-6 with TRBJ2-6; D is perhaps TRBD1 (5 bases). This CDR3 has 16 amino acids. CDR1 and CDR2 from the germline V gene are SGHDT and YYEEEE. Trimming cost V 5 bases and J 4 bases, with 16 bases left between them. The full variable domain, with the rest looked up from reference TRBV5-6 and TRBJ2-6, is DAGVTQSPTHLIKTRGQQVTLRCSPKSGHDTVSWYQQALGQGPQFIFQYYEEEERQRGNFPDRFSGHQFPNYSSELNVNALLLGDSALYLCASRVITGTGANVLTFGAGSRLTVL.